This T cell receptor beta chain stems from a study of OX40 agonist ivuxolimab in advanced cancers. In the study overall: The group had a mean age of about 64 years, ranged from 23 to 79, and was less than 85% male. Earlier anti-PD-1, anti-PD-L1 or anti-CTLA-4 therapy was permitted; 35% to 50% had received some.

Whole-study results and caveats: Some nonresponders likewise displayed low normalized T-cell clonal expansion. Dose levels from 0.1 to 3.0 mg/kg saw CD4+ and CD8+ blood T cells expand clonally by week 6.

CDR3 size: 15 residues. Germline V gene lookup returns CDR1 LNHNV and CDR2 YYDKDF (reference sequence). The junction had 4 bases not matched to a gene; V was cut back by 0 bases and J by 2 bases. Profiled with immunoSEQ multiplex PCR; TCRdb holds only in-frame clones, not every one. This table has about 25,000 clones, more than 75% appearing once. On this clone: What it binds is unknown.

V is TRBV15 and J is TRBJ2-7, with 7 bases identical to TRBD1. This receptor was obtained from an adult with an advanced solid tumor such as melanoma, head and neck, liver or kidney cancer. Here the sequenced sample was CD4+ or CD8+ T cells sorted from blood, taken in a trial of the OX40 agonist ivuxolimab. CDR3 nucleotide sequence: TGTGCCACCAGCAGAGAGGACAGGCCTACCTACGAGCAGTACTTC. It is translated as CATSREDRPTYEQYF.